This TCR beta chain is from a study of cytomegalovirus exposure and HLA in healthy donors. The CDR3 runs to 14 residues. CDR1 KGHSH and CDR2 LQKENI come from the germline V gene. V lost 3 bases and J 8 bases, leaving 16 bases between the germline ends. The study's findings and limits: Analysis performed later found under 20,000 TCR beta sequences associated with HLA alleles at 0.05 false discovery rate.

PCR used 60 Vbeta primers and 13 Jbeta primers. Assay used: immunoSEQ multiplex PCR; TCRdb lists only in-frame clones, some missing. The sample lists 110,000 or so clones, roughly 80% occurring once. Regarding this clone: Its antigen is not known.

The TCR was taken from a female donor in good health and CMV-seronegative. The chain carries TRBV18 and TRBJ1-2, with no clear D. Input material: PBMCs. The CDR3, as DNA: TGTGCCAGCTCACCCCGCGCCGGTTCAGGAGGCTACACCTTC. It is translated as CASSPRAGSGGYTF.